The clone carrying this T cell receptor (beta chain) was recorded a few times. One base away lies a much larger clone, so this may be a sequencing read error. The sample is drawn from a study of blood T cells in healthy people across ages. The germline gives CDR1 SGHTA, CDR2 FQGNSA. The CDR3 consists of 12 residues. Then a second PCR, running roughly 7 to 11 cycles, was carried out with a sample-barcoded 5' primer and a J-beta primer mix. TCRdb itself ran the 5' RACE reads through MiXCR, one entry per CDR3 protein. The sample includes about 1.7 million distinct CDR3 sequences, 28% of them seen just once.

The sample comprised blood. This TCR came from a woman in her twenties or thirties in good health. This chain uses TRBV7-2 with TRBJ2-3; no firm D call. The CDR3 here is CAGSLRVDTQYF. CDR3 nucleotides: TGTGCCGGCAGCTTACGTGTAGATACGCAGTATTTT.